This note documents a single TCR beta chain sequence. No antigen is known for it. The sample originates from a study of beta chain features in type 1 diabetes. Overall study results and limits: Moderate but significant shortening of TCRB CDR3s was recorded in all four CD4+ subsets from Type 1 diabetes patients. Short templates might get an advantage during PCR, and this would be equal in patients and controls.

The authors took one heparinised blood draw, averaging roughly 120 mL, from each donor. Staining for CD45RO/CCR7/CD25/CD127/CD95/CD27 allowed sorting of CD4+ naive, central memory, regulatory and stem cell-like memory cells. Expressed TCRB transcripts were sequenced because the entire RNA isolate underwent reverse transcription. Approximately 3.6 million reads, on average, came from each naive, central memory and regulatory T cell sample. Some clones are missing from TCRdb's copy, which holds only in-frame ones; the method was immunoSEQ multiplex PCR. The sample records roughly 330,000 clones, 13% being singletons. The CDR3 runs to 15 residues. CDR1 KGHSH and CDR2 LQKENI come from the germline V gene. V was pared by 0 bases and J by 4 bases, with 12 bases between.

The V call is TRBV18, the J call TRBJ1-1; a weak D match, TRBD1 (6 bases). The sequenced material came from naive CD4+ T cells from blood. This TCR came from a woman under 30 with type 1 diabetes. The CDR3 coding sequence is TGTGCCAGCTCACCACCGAACAGGGCCGTCACTGAAGCTTTCTTT. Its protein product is CASSPPNRAVTEAFF. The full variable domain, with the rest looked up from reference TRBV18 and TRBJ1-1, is NAGVMQNPRHLVRRRGQEARLRCSPMKGHSHVYWYRQLPEEGLKFMVYLQKENIIDESGMPKERFSAEFPKEGPSILRIQQVVRGDSAAYFCASSPPNRAVTEAFFGQGTRLTVV.